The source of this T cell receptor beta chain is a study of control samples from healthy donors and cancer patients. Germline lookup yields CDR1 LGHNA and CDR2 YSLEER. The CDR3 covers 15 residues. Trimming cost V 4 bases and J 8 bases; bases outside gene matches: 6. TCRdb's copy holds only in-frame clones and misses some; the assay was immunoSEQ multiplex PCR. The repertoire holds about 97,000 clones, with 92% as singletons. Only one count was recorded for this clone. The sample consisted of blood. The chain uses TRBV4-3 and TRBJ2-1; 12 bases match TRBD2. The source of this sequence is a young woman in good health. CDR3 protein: CASSLRTSGNDEQFF. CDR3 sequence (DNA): TGCGCCAGCAGCCTCCGGACTAGCGGGAATGATGAGCAGTTCTTC.